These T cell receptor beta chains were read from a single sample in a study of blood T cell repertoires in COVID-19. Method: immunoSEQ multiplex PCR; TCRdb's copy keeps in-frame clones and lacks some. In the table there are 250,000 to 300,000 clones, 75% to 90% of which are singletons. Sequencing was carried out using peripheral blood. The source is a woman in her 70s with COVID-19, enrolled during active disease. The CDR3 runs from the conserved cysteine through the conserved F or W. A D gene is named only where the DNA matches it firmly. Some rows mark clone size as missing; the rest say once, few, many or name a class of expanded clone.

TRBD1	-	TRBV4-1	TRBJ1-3	TGCGCCAGCAGCCAAGGGGCGACAGGGGGCCGCTCTGGAAACACCATATATTTT	CASSQGATGGRSGNTIYF
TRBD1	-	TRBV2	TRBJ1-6	TGTGCCAGCAGCCTACTACAGGGGTCCCTCCACTTT	CASSLLQGSLHF
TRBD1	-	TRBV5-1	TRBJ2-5	TGCGCCAGCAGCCTCCAGACAGGGGGGACGGAGACCCAGTACTTC	CASSLQTGGTETQYF
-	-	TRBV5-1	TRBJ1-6	TGCGCCAGCAGCTTGGGGACTCATAATTCACCCCTCCACTTT	CASSLGTHNSPLHF
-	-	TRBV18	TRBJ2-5	TGTGCCAGCTCAGCTAGCGAGGGGGAGACCCAGTACTTC	CASSASEGETQYF
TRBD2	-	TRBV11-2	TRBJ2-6	TGTGCCAGCAGCCCTCCCAACAGCGGGGGGGCGCGGGGGGCCAACGTCCTGACTTTC	CASSPPNSGGARGANVLTF
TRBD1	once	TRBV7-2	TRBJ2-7	TGTGCCAGCAGCTTTGGACAGGGGGCCACCTACGAGCAGTACTTC	CASSFGQGATYEQYF
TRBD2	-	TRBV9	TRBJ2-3	TGTGCCAGCAGCCCTAGCGGGGGGCTTCTCCACACAGATACGCAGTATTTT	CASSPSGGLLHTDTQYF
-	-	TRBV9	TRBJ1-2	TGTGCCAGCAGCTTGGGCGACATTGGCTATGGCTACACCTTC	CASSLGDIGYGYTF
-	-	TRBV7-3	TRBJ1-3	TGTGCCAGCAGCTTGAGTCCCAATGGAAACACCATATATTTT	CASSLSPNGNTIYF
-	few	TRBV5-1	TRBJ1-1	TGCGCCAGCCGTCAAACAACAGGGAACACTGAAGCTTTCTTT	CASRQTTGNTEAFF
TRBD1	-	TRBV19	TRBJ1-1	TGTGCCAGTACCGTCTGGACAGGGGAAACTGAAGCTTTCTTT	CASTVWTGETEAFF
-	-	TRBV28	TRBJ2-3	TGTGCCAGCAGTTTAAGGGGGGGTAGAGCGGATACGCAGTATTTT	CASSLRGGRADTQYF
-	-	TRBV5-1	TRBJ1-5	TGCGCCAGCAGCGGCCCGACTGACGTTAGGAGAAATCAGCCCCAGCATTTT	CASSGPTDVRRNQPQHF
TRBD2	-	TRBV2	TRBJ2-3	TGTGCCAGCAGTGCAGTCGGGGGGTTCACAGATACGCAGTATTTT	CASSAVGGFTDTQYF
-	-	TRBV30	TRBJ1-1	TGTGCCTGGAGTCCCCGAGATGAAGCTTTCTTT	CAWSPRDEAFF
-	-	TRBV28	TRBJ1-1	TGTGCCAGCAGGAAACTTATGGCCAGGGGCACTGAAGCTTTCTTT	CASRKLMARGTEAFF
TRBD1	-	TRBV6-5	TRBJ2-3	TGTGCCAGCTTCCGGACAGGCCCAGATACGCAGTATTTT	CASFRTGPDTQYF
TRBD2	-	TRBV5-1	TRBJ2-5	TGCGCCAGCAGCTTATCTGCGGGGGTAAGGGAGACCCAGTACTTC	CASSLSAGVRETQYF
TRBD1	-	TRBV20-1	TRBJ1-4	TGCAGTGCTAGTAGGACAGGGGATGAAAAACTGTTTTTT	CSASRTGDEKLFF
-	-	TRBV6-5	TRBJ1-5	TGTGCCAGCAAGCCTCCCCTTACTCAGCCCCAGCATTTT	CASKPPLTQPQHF
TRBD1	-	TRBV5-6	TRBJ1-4	TGTGCCAGCAGCCACGGACAGGGCTATGAAAAACTGTTTTTT	CASSHGQGYEKLFF
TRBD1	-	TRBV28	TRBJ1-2	TGTGCCAGCAGTTTGGGCTTGAGTTGGGACAGGGGTTCGTCTGGCTACACCTTC	CASSLGLSWDRGSSGYTF
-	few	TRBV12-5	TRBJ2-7	TGTGCTAGTGGTTTGTGGGGCACGGTCTACGAGCAGTACTTC	CASGLWGTVYEQYF
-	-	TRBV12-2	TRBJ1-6	TGTGCAAGTCGCTTAGGAGTCCTACCGGGACAGGGCAATTCACCCCTCCACTTT	CASRLGVLPGQGNSPLHF
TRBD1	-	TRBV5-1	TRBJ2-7	TGCGCCAGCAGCGTAGGACAGGGAGGATACGAGCAGTACTTC	CASSVGQGGYEQYF
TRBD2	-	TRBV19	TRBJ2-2	TGTGCCAGTACCTCCCGACTAGCGGGGGGTATAGGGGCCGGGGAGCTGTTTTTT	CASTSRLAGGIGAGELFF
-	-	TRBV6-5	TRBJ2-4	TGTGCCAGCATCGGAGAAGGACTAGCCAAAAACATTCAGTACTTC	CASIGEGLAKNIQYF
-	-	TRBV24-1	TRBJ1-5	TGTGCCACCTCCGGGCGACAGAATCAGCCCCAGCATTTT	CATSGRQNQPQHF
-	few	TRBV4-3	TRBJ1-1	TGCGCCAGCAGCCAAGATGGCGGCACTGAAGCTTTCTTT	CASSQDGGTEAFF
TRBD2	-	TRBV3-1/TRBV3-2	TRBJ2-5	TGTGCCAGCAGCCAAGGCGGGGGGATGGAGACCCAGTACTTC	CASSQGGGMETQYF
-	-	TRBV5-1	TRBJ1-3	TGCGCCAGCAGCCTGTCAGGGATCGAAGGAAACACCATATATTTT	CASSLSGIEGNTIYF
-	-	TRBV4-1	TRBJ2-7	TGCGCCAGCAGCCAAGTGGGGGGGGCAGGGGAGCAGTACTTC	CASSQVGGAGEQYF
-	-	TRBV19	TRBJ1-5	TGTGCCAGTAGTCCCCGGGATTATAGCAATCAGCCCCAGCATTTT	CASSPRDYSNQPQHF
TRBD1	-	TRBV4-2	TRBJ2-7	TGTGCCAGCAGCCAAGGGGACAGTCGCTCCTACGAGCAGTACTTC	CASSQGDSRSYEQYF
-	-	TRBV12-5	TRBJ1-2	TGTGCTAGTGGTTCAACGGTCGGGTACTATGGCTACACCTTC	CASGSTVGYYGYTF
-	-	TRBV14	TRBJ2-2	TGTGCCAGCAGCCTGCTAGGGGGCACCGGGGAGCTGTTTTTT	CASSLLGGTGELFF
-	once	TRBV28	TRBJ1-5	TGTGCCAGCAGTTTATCGTGGCAGGCCAATCAGCCCCAGCATTTT	CASSLSWQANQPQHF
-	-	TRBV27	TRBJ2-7	TGTGCCAGCAGTTTAAGGGGATTACAGGGCTACGAGCAGTACTTC	CASSLRGLQGYEQYF
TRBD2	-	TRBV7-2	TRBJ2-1	TGTGCCAGCAGCGAATCAGGACTAGCGGGGGGGAGTAAGTTCTTC	CASSESGLAGGSKFF
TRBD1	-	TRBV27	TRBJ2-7	TGTGCCAGCAGGAAACAAGGGACCGGACAGGGGGCCTACGAGCAGTACTTC	CASRKQGTGQGAYEQYF
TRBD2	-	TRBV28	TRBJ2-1	TGTGCCAGCAGCTTACAGCGGGGTGAGCAGTTCTTC	CASSLQRGEQFF
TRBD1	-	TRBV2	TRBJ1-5	TGTGCCAGCAGTGAAGGAGGGCAGGGGGGCCAGCCCCAGCATTTT	CASSEGGQGGQPQHF
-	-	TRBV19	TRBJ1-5	TGTGCCAGTAGTATAAAGCAGGGCGACTATCAGCCCCAGCATTTT	CASSIKQGDYQPQHF
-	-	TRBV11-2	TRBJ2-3	TGTGCCAGCAGCTTAGATGGAGGGGCTCCTAGGGAGGGGGGCTCAGATACGCAGTATTTT	CASSLDGGAPREGGSDTQYF
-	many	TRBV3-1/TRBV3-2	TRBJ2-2	TGTGCCAGCAGCCAAAACAACGCGGCTACCGGGGAGCTGTTTTTT	CASSQNNAATGELFF
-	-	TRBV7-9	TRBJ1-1	TGTGCCAGCAGCTCTTCGGGGTTGGAAGCTTTCTTT	CASSSSGLEAFF
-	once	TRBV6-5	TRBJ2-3	TGTGCCAGCACCCGGCGGGGAGATACGCAGTATTTT	CASTRRGDTQYF
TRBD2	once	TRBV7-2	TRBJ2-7	TGTGCCAGCAGCATCCGGACTAGCGGGGACTACGAGCAGTACTTC	CASSIRTSGDYEQYF
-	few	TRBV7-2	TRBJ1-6	TGTGCCAGCAGCCTGACAGTCGGGAATTCACCCCTCCACTTT	CASSLTVGNSPLHF
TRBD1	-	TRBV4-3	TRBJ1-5	TGCGCCAGCAGCCAAGAGGCACAGGGGGCTCAGCCCCAGCATTTT	CASSQEAQGAQPQHF
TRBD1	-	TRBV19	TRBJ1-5	TGTGCCAGTAGGGCGACAGGACAGGGGGGGCAGCCCCAGCATTTT	CASRATGQGGQPQHF
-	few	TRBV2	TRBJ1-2	TGTGCCAGCCTAGAGGGCGACGTGGGGGGCTATGGCTACACCTTC	CASLEGDVGGYGYTF
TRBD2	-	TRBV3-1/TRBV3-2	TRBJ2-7	TGTGCCAGCAGCCGATCCGGGACTAAGACGTACGAGCAGTACTTC	CASSRSGTKTYEQYF
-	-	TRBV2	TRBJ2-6	TGTGCCAGCAGGGGGGCCGGGGCCAACGTCCTGACTTTC	CASRGAGANVLTF
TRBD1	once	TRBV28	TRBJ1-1	TGTGCCAGCAGTTTAGGCGCCAGGGGGCGATCTGAAGCTTTCTTT	CASSLGARGRSEAFF
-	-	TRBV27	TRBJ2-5	TGTGCCAGCAGTTTACGGGGGGCAGTCGGAGAGACCCAGTACTTC	CASSLRGAVGETQYF